This paragraph covers one T cell receptor beta chain sequence. Its target is not known. When replicate PCRs were run on sorted subsets, they used about 220 ng DNA, some 33,000 T cell genomes. Sequenced by immunoSEQ multiplex PCR; TCRdb stores in-frame clones only, minus some. The sample contains 1.4 million or so clones, 98% to 99% of which appear only once. The sample is drawn from a study of shared clonotypes between healthy human individuals. Turning to the study itself: Donors had three CD4 naive, three CD4 memory, two CD8 naive and one CD8 memory plate apiece.

Study observations and caveats: Donor clonotype sharing was expected to depend on sequencing depth. Generation probability values for non-shared clonotypes were lower than those for clonotypes shared by all four donors.

The sample consisted of naive CD4+ T cells sorted from blood. Indicated subset: CD45RA+ positively selected. This TCR derives from a man aged 25 to 40 in good health.

The CDR3 coding sequence is TGTGCCAGCAGTGTTAGGCGTAGCGGGAGAGGGGAGCTGTTTTTT. Amino acid sequence: CASSVRRSGRGELFF. The V and J genes are TRBV27 and TRBJ2-2, with TRBD2 identical over 9 bases. With 5 bases clipped from V and 8 bases from J, the junction kept 9 bases outside the gene matches. The germline gives CDR1 MNHEY, CDR2 SMNVEV (reference sequence). The CDR3 runs 15 residues.